This T cell receptor (beta chain) was obtained from a study of naive CD8 T cells in extremely preterm neonates. General study findings and limits: Preterm CDR3s were shorter than older groups', with fewer N additions and less trimming.

Generated by immunoSEQ multiplex PCR, the TCRdb table keeps only in-frame clones and is missing some. The data show around 5,000 clones, with approximately 96% seen just once and about 0.4% held by the top ten. On this clone itself: No antigen is known for it.

The sample holds sorted live naive CD8+ CD45RA+CCR7+ T cells. The V and J ends lost 5 bases and 4 bases respectively, with 20 bases between them. In germline, CDR1 is MDHEN, CDR2 SYDVKM. This CDR3 has 16 residues. The chain recombines TRBV28 with TRBJ2-5, with D possibly being TRBD2 (5 bases). This receptor was identified in a human donor in good health. The sequencing sample was made of naive CD8+ T cells from blood. In nucleotides, the CDR3 is TGTGCCAGCAGTCGCTGGGGAGTGGTTAGACCAGAGACCCAGTACTTC. Translating it yields CASSRWGVVRPETQYF.